Following are 4 T cell receptor beta chains from one sample sequenced in a study of T cell repertoires in cytomegalovirus infection. One entry per CDR3 protein, called by TCRdb with MiXCR from the reads. The repertoire holds fewer than 550,000 distinct CDR3 sequences, with about 17% as singletons. The specimen was CD8+ T cells from PBMCs. The source is a human donor in good health (CMV status not recorded). Some clones in this sample may be carry-over from other donors' samples.

Ten or more counts support this clonotype. The chain uses TRBV29-1 and TRBJ2-3; D is perhaps TRBD1 (6 bases). Per germline, CDR1 SQVTM and CDR2 ANQGSEA. The CDR3 runs 13 residues. Trimming removed 6 bases at V and 3 bases at J, with 13 bases between. The DNA for the CDR3 is TGCAGCGTAACAGGGTTCGGGACAGATACGCAGTATTTT. Residues: CSVTGFGTDTQYF.

This clonotype was detected ten times or more. The CDR3 here is CASSARDRDRANYGYTF. The CDR3 region has the DNA TGTGCCAGCAGCGCCCGGGATAGGGACCGGGCTAACTATGGCTACACCTTC. The chain links TRBV7-9 to TRBJ1-2, with D possibly TRBD1 on 5 matching bases. The CDR3 spans 17 residues. V lost 5 bases, J lost 0 bases, and 19 bases lay in between. Germline CDR1 is SEHNR and CDR2 is FQNEAQ (reference sequence).

V and J are TRBV30 and TRBJ2-3; possibly TRBD2 for D (6 bases). Germline CDR1 is GTSNPN and CDR2 is SVGIG (reference sequence). Between the trimmed V and J ends, which lost 5 bases and 3 bases, there was a span of 18 bases. This CDR3 is 15 amino acids long. The CDR3 is CAWGLGAGRTDTQYF. The CDR3 DNA follows: TGTGCCTGGGGTCTAGGGGCAGGGAGGACAGATACGCAGTATTTT.

This clonotype has just a few counts. The chain carries TRBV27 and TRBJ1-2; TRBD1 is a possible D gene (6 bases). CDR3 length: 14 residues. Germline V gives CDR1 MNHEY, CDR2 SMNVEV (reference sequence). With 5 bases removed from V and 5 bases from J, the gap between germline ends came to 15 bases. This chain's CDR3 is CASSTRGSFYGYTF. The CDR3 region has the DNA TGTGCCAGCAGTACTAGGGGGAGCTTTTATGGCTACACCTTC.